These T cell receptor beta chains were read from a single sample in a study of response to subunit inactivated influenza vaccine. Using its own MiXCR run on the RT-PCR reads, TCRdb lists one record per CDR3 protein. Of 250,000 to 350,000 distinct CDR3 sequences listed, about 20% are singletons. The source material was PBMCs from blood, sampled about 20 months after vaccination. These receptors all stem from a man between 50 and 69 years old who received an inactivated influenza vaccine. Both conserved end residues are part of each CDR3. D genes are given only for firm matches. Not all rows give a size; the values are once, few, many and, for expanded clones, a class.

j_gene: TRBJ1-3; v_gene: TRBV19; abundance: many; d_gene: .; CDR3aa: CASSTTLADTIYF; CDR3nt: TGTGCCAGTAGTACGACCTTAGCGGACACCATATATTTT
j_gene: TRBJ2-2; v_gene: TRBV5-1; abundance: .; d_gene: .; CDR3aa: CASRPPGTGELFF; CDR3nt: TGCGCCAGCAGGCCCCCCGGCACCGGGGAGCTGTTTTTT
j_gene: TRBJ1-3; v_gene: TRBV28; abundance: .; d_gene: .; CDR3aa: CASSGLGNTIYF; CDR3nt: TGTGCCAGCAGTGGCTTGGGAAACACCATATATTTT
j_gene: TRBJ1-1; v_gene: TRBV7-9; abundance: .; d_gene: .; CDR3aa: CASSIGTRTEAFF; CDR3nt: TGTGCCAGCAGCATTGGGACACGCACTGAAGCTTTCTTT
j_gene: TRBJ2-6; v_gene: TRBV30; abundance: few; d_gene: .; CDR3aa: CAWSVLVAGAYSGANVLTF; CDR3nt: TGTGCCTGGAGTGTACTAGTGGCAGGGGCTTACTCTGGGGCCAACGTCCTGACTTTC
j_gene: TRBJ2-1; v_gene: TRBV5-6; abundance: few; d_gene: TRBD1; CDR3aa: CASRWGQGSYNEQFF; CDR3nt: TGTGCCAGCAGATGGGGACAGGGTTCCTACAATGAGCAGTTCTTC
j_gene: TRBJ1-5; v_gene: TRBV7-9; abundance: .; d_gene: .; CDR3aa: CASSLGSGGWNQPQHF; CDR3nt: TGTGCCAGCAGCTTAGGGAGCGGGGGATGGAATCAGCCCCAGCATTTT
j_gene: TRBJ1-1; v_gene: TRBV4-2; abundance: few; d_gene: .; CDR3aa: CASSPGTWNTEAFF; CDR3nt: TGTGCCAGCAGCCCGGGCACCTGGAACACTGAAGCTTTCTTT
j_gene: TRBJ1-3; v_gene: TRBV3-1; abundance: few; d_gene: .; CDR3aa: CASSPGVGNTIYF; CDR3nt: TGTGCCAGCAGCCCAGGGGTTGGAAACACCATATATTTT
j_gene: TRBJ1-2; v_gene: TRBV20-1; abundance: .; d_gene: TRBD1; CDR3aa: CSATHRGQDYGYTF; CDR3nt: TGCAGTGCTACCCACAGGGGGCAGGACTATGGCTACACCTTC
j_gene: TRBJ2-6; v_gene: TRBV12-3/TRBV12-4; abundance: .; d_gene: .; CDR3aa: CASSFAGGSGANVLTF; CDR3nt: TGTGCCAGCAGTTTCGCAGGTGGCTCTGGGGCCAACGTCCTGACTTTC
j_gene: TRBJ2-1; v_gene: TRBV25-1; abundance: few; d_gene: .; CDR3aa: CASSAQSSYNEQFF; CDR3nt: TGTGCCAGCAGTGCTCAGAGCTCCTACAATGAGCAGTTCTTC
j_gene: TRBJ1-6; v_gene: TRBV27; abundance: .; d_gene: .; CDR3aa: CASSSPLASYNSPLHF; CDR3nt: TGTGCCAGCAGTTCCCCGCTAGCCTCCTATAATTCACCCCTCCACTTT
j_gene: TRBJ2-5; v_gene: TRBV12-3/TRBV12-4; abundance: many; d_gene: .; CDR3aa: CASKFWGETQYF; CDR3nt: TGTGCCAGCAAGTTTTGGGGGGAGACCCAGTACTTC
j_gene: TRBJ1-5; v_gene: TRBV4-2; abundance: many; d_gene: TRBD1; CDR3aa: CASSQVVRGPQPQHF; CDR3nt: TGTGCCAGCAGCCAAGTGGTTAGGGGGCCTCAGCCCCAGCATTTT
j_gene: TRBJ2-5; v_gene: TRBV3-1; abundance: .; d_gene: .; CDR3aa: CASSPPTRQETQYF; CDR3nt: TGTGCCAGCAGCCCCCCCACTAGACAAGAGACCCAGTACTTC
j_gene: TRBJ1-1; v_gene: TRBV7-8; abundance: .; d_gene: TRBD1; CDR3aa: CASSLGPGGSDTEAFF; CDR3nt: TGTGCCAGCAGCTTAGGCCCAGGGGGATCGGACACTGAAGCTTTCTTT
j_gene: TRBJ2-2; v_gene: TRBV5-1; abundance: .; d_gene: .; CDR3aa: CASSFGASGELFF; CDR3nt: TGCGCCAGCAGCTTTGGCGCCTCCGGGGAGCTGTTTTTT
j_gene: TRBJ1-5; v_gene: TRBV7-2; abundance: many; d_gene: .; CDR3aa: CASSLGSINQPQHF; CDR3nt: TGTGCCAGCAGCTTAGGTTCTATCAATCAGCCCCAGCATTTT
j_gene: TRBJ2-5; v_gene: TRBV5-1; abundance: few; d_gene: TRBD1; CDR3aa: CASSWGTGEETQYF; CDR3nt: TGCGCCAGCAGCTGGGGGACAGGGGAAGAGACCCAGTACTTC
j_gene: TRBJ2-6; v_gene: TRBV5-5; abundance: few; d_gene: .; CDR3aa: CASSFYRAGANVLTF; CDR3nt: TGTGCCAGCAGCTTCTACAGGGCTGGGGCCAACGTCCTGACTTTC
j_gene: TRBJ2-2; v_gene: TRBV10-1; abundance: few; d_gene: TRBD1; CDR3aa: CASSESDRGRLFF; CDR3nt: TGCGCCAGCAGTGAGTCCGACAGGGGTAGGCTGTTTTTT
j_gene: TRBJ2-1; v_gene: TRBV20-1; abundance: many; d_gene: .; CDR3aa: CSARPGSYNEQFF; CDR3nt: TGCAGTGCTCGCCCTGGGTCCTACAATGAGCAGTTCTTC
j_gene: TRBJ1-6; v_gene: TRBV5-1; abundance: medium-sized; d_gene: .; CDR3aa: CASSSDGSSYNSPLHF; CDR3nt: TGCGCCAGCAGCTCCGACGGGAGCTCCTATAATTCACCCCTCCACTTT
j_gene: TRBJ2-7; v_gene: TRBV7-2; abundance: few; d_gene: .; CDR3aa: CASSLAYSYEQYF; CDR3nt: TGTGCCAGCAGCCTAGCGTACTCCTACGAGCAGTACTTC
j_gene: TRBJ1-4; v_gene: TRBV20-1; abundance: many; d_gene: .; CDR3aa: CSANRDANEKLFF; CDR3nt: TGCAGTGCTAACCGGGACGCTAATGAAAAACTGTTTTTT
j_gene: TRBJ2-7; v_gene: TRBV12-3/TRBV12-4; abundance: .; d_gene: .; CDR3aa: CASTRGTHEQYF; CDR3nt: TGTGCCAGCACCCGGGGCACCCACGAGCAGTACTTC
j_gene: TRBJ2-1; v_gene: TRBV6-1; abundance: many; d_gene: TRBD1; CDR3aa: CASSTPDRANEQFF; CDR3nt: TGTGCCAGCAGTACACCGGACAGGGCCAATGAGCAGTTCTTC
j_gene: TRBJ1-2; v_gene: TRBV15; abundance: few; d_gene: TRBD1; CDR3aa: CATSRDRLYGYTF; CDR3nt: TGTGCCACCAGCAGGGACAGGTTATATGGCTACACCTTC
j_gene: TRBJ2-1; v_gene: TRBV20-1; abundance: .; d_gene: .; CDR3aa: CRASPAALSYNEQFF; CDR3nt: TGCAGGGCCTCCCCGGCCGCCCTCTCCTACAATGAGCAGTTCTTC
j_gene: TRBJ2-3; v_gene: TRBV4-2; abundance: .; d_gene: .; CDR3aa: CASSQGMPDTQYF; CDR3nt: TGTGCCAGCAGCCAGGGGATGCCAGATACGCAGTATTTT
j_gene: TRBJ2-1; v_gene: TRBV5-1; abundance: few; d_gene: TRBD1; CDR3aa: CASSLGQVYNEQFF; CDR3nt: TGCGCCAGCAGCTTAGGACAGGTCTACAATGAGCAGTTCTTC
j_gene: TRBJ2-3; v_gene: TRBV12-3/TRBV12-4; abundance: few; d_gene: .; CDR3aa: CASRGQAQYF; CDR3nt: TGTGCCAGCAGGGGCCAGGCGCAGTATTTT